The TCR beta chain under discussion was sequenced for a study of blood T cell repertoires in COVID-19. Study summary: From the United States, Italy and Spain came samples of acute and convalescent COVID-19. From T cells, B-cell-depleted T cells, or PBMCs came the material, which was cDNA or gDNA.

From germline, CDR1 is SGDLS and CDR2 YYNGEE. Trimming removed 3 bases at V and 8 bases at J, with 15 bases between. The CDR3 extends over 14 amino acids. Authors' analysis steps: Nucleated cell number was recorded as an estimate derived from reference gene primer amplification. Sequenced by immunoSEQ multiplex PCR; TCRdb stores in-frame clones only, minus some. V, J and clone size derive from that table, while D and trimming were established from the DNA sequence. The sample has just under 95,000 clones, less than 85% seen once. This clone has a count of ten or more. The sequence was obtained from a man over 45 who had recovered from COVID-19. The sequenced material came from peripheral blood. The chain carries TRBV9 and TRBJ2-1; D is perhaps TRBD2 (6 bases). The CDR3 region is CASSGKTSRDEQFF. In nucleotides, the CDR3 is TGTGCCAGCAGCGGAAAAACTAGCCGCGATGAGCAGTTCTTC.